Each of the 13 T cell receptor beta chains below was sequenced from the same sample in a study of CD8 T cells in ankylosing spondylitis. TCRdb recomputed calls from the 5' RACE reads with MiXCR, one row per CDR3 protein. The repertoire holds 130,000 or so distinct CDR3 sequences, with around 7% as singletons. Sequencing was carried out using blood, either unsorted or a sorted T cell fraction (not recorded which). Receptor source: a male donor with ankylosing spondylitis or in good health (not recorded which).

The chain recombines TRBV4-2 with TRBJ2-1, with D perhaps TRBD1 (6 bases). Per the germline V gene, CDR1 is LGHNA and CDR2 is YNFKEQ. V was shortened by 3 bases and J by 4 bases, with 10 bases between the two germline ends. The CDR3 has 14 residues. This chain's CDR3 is CASSQIDRYNEQFF. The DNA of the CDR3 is TGTGCCAGCAGCCAGATTGACAGGTACAATGAGCAGTTCTTC.

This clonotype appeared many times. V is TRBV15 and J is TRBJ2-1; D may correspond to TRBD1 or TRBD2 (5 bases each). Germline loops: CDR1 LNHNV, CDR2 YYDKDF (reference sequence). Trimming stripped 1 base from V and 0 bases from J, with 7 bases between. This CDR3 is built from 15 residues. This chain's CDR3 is CATSRAGGSYNEQFF. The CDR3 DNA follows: TGTGCCACCAGCAGAGCTGGGGGCTCCTACAATGAGCAGTTCTTC.

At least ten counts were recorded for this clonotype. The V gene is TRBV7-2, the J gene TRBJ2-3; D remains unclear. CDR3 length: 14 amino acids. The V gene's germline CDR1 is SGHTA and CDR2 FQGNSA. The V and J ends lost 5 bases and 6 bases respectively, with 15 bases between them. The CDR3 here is CASSTRFSADTQYF. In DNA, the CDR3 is TGTGCCAGCAGCACCCGCTTTTCGGCCGATACGCAGTATTTT.

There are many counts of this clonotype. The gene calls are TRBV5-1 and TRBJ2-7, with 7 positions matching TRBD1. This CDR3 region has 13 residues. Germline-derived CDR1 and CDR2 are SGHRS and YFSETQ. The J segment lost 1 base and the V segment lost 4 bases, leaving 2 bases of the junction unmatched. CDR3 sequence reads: CASSTDRSYEQYF. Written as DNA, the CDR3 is TGCGCCAGCAGCACGGACAGGTCCTACGAGCAGTACTTC.

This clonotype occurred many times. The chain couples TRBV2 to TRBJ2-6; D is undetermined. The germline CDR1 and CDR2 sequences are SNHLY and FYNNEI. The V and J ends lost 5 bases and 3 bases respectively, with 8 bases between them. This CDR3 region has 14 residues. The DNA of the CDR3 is TGTGCCAGCAGTCCGCTCGGTGGGGCCAACGTCCTGACTTTC. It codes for CASSPLGGANVLTF. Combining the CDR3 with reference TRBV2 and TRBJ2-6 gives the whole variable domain EPEVTQTPSHQVTQMGQEVILRCVPISNHLYFYWYRQILGQKVEFLVSFYNNEISEKSEIFDDQFSVERPDGSNFTLKIRSTKLEDSAMYFCASSPLGGANVLTFGAGSRLTVL.

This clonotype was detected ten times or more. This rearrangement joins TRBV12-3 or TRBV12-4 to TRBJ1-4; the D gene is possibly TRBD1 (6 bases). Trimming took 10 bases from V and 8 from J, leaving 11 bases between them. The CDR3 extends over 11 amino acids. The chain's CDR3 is CANRVGEKLFF. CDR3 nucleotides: TGTGCCAACAGGGTTGGGGAAAAACTGTTTTTT.

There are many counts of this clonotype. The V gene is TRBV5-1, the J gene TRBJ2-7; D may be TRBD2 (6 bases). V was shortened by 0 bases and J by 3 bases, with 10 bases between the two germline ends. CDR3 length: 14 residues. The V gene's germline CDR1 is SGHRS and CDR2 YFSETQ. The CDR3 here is CASSLATGDYEQYF. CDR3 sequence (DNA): TGCGCCAGCAGCTTGGCCACGGGGGACTACGAGCAGTACTTC.

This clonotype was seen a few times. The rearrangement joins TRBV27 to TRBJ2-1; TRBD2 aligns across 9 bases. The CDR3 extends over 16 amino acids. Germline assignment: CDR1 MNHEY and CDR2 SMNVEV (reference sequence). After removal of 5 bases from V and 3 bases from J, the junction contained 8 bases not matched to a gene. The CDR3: CASSPRLAANYNEQFF. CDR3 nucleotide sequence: TGTGCCAGCAGTCCACGACTAGCGGCGAACTACAATGAGCAGTTCTTC.

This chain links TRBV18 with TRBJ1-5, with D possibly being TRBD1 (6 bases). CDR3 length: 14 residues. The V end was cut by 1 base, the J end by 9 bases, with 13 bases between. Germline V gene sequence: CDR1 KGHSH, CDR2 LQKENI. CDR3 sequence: CASSPRGGPGPQHF. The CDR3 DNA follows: TGTGCCAGCTCACCACGGGGGGGCCCGGGGCCCCAGCATTTT. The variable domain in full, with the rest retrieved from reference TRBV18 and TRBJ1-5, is NAGVMQNPRHLVRRRGQEARLRCSPMKGHSHVYWYRQLPEEGLKFMVYLQKENIIDESGMPKERFSAEFPKEGPSILRIQQVVRGDSAAYFCASSPRGGPGPQHFGDGTRLSIL.

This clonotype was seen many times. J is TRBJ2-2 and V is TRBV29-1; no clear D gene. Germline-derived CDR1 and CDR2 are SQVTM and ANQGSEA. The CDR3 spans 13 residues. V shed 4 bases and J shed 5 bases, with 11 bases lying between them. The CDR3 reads CSVGGLGTGELFF. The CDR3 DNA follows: TGCAGCGTTGGTGGTCTGGGGACCGGGGAGCTGTTTTTT.

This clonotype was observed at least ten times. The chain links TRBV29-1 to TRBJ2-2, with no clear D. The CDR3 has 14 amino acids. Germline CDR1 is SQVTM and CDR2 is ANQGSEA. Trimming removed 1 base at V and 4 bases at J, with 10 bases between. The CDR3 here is CSVEAGITTGELFF. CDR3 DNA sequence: TGCAGCGTTGAAGCTGGTATTACCACCGGGGAGCTGTTTTTT.

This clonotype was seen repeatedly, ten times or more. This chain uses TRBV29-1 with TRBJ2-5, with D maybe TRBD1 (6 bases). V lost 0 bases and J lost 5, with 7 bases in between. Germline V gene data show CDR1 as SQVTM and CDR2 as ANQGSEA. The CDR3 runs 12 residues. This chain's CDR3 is CSVEDQGETQYF. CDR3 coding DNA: TGCAGCGTTGAAGACCAGGGGGAGACCCAGTACTTC. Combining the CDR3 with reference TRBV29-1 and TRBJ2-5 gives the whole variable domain SAVISQKPSRDICQRGTSLTIQCQVDSQVTMMFWYRQQPGQSLTLIATANQGSEATYESGFVIDKFPISRPNLTFSTLTVSNMSPEDSSIYLCSVEDQGETQYFGPGTRLLVL.

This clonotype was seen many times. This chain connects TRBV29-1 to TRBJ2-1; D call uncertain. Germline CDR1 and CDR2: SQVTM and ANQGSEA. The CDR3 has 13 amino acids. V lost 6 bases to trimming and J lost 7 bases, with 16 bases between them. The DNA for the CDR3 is TGCAGCGTCCTCGTGGCTGGCGGTAATGAGCAGTTCTTC. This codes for CSVLVAGGNEQFF.